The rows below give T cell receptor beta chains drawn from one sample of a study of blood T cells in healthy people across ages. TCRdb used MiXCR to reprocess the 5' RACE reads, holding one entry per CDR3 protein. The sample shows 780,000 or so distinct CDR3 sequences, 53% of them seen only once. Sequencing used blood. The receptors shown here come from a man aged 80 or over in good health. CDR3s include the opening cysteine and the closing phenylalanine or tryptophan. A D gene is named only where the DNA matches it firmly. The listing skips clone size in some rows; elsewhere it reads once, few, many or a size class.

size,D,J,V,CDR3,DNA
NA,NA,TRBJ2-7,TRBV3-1,CASSQRVREQYF,TGTGCCAGCAGTCAAAGAGTCCGCGAGCAGTACTTC
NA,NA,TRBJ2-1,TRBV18,CASSPTWTSEQFF,TGTGCCAGCTCACCTACGTGGACTTCCGAGCAGTTCTTC
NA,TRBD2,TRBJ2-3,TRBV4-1,CASSQGLAGGGGTDTQYF,TGCGCCAGCAGCCAAGGACTAGCGGGAGGTGGTGGCACAGATACGCAGTATTTT
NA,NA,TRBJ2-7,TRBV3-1,CASSQGIPHEQYF,TGTGCCAGCAGCCAAGGAATCCCCCACGAGCAGTACTTC
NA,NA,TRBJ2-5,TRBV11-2,CASSLVRFYNEQYF,TGTGCCAGCAGCTTAGTTCGATTCTACAATGAGCAGTACTTC
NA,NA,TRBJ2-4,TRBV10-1,CASRASGAGNIQYF,TGCGCCAGCAGAGCCTCGGGGGCCGGGAACATTCAGTACTTC
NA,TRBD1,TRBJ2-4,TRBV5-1,CASSTGQGKNIQYF,TGCGCCAGTAGCACGGGACAGGGGAAAAACATTCAGTACTTC
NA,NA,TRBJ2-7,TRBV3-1,CASSQSGASYEQYF,TGTGCCAGCAGCCAATCGGGAGCATCCTACGAGCAGTACTTC
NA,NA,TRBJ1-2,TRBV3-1,CASSRRNQGPMGYTF,TGTGCCAGCAGCCGTCGTAATCAAGGGCCTATGGGCTACACCTTC
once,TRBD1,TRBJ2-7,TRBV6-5,CASRTARTGSYEQYF,TGTGCCAGCAGGACCGCCCGGACAGGCTCCTACGAGCAGTACTTC
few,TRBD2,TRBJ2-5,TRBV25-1,CASSAWTSGRAGQETQYF,TGTGCCAGCAGTGCGTGGACTAGCGGGAGGGCTGGACAAGAGACCCAGTACTTC
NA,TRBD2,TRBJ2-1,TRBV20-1,CSARLAGRGYNEQFF,TGCAGTGCTAGACTAGCGGGGAGAGGCTACAATGAGCAGTTCTTC
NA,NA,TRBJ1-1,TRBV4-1,CASSQALGGARTEAFF,TGCGCCAGCAGCCAAGCCCTAGGGGGGGCGCGGACTGAAGCTTTCTTT
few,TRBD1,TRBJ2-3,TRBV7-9,CASSSTGERGLADTQYF,TGTGCCAGCAGCTCCACAGGCGAGAGGGGGCTCGCGGATACGCAGTATTTT
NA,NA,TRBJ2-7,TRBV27,CASSLWGSGGYRHEQYF,TGTGCCAGCAGTTTATGGGGATCAGGGGGGTATAGGCACGAGCAGTACTTC
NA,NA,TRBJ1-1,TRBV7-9,CASSPGLVIPPAEAFF,TGTGCCAGCAGCCCCGGCCTCGTGATTCCGCCCGCTGAAGCTTTCTTT
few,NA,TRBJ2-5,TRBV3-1,CASRQLGSGETQYF,TGTGCCAGCAGGCAACTTGGGAGTGGAGAGACCCAGTACTTC
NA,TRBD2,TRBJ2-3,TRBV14,CASSQVGLAGKHRYAYF,TGTGCCAGCAGCCAAGTTGGACTAGCGGGAAAGCACAGATACGCGTATTTT
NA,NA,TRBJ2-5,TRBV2,CASRVQTLQETQYF,TGTGCCAGCAGGGTACAGACATTGCAGGAGACCCAGTACTTC
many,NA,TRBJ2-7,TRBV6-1,CASSEAPGLYEQYF,TGTGCCAGCAGTGAAGCGCCGGGCCTCTACGAGCAGTACTTC
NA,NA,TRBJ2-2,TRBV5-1,CASSLGQNLGGELFF,TGCGCCAGCAGCTTGGGACAGAACCTTGGTGGGGAGCTGTTTTTT